Below are 2 T cell receptor beta chains sequenced from a single sample in a study of T-cell memory formation after mild COVID-19. TCRdb fed the 5' RACE reads into MiXCR, producing one record per CDR3 protein. The sample gives over 45,000 distinct CDR3 sequences, 9.3% of which show up once; over 9.5% is in the top ten. Sequencing used PBMCs or a T cell subset sorted from them (not recorded which). The origin of the receptors is an adult woman who had mild COVID-19 (a few samples of this study predate the infection). Cell type and time point are not known.

This clonotype was seen a few times. The chain links TRBV6-4 to TRBJ2-3; TRBD2 matches at 10 bases. CDR3 length equals 16 residues. The germline V gene has CDR1 MRHNA and CDR2 SNTAGT. With 0 bases clipped from V and 2 bases from J, the junction kept 2 bases outside the gene matches. CDR3 DNA: TGTGCCAGCAGTGACTCAGCGGGAGGGCTCACAGATACGCAGTATTTT. This sequence encodes CASSDSAGGLTDTQYF.

This chain connects TRBV3-1 to TRBJ2-3; no firm D call. V lost 4 bases and J lost 6, with 11 bases in between. Germline CDR1 and CDR2: LGHDT and YNNKEL (reference sequence). The CDR3 length is 13 residues. DNA of the CDR3: TGTGCCAGCAGCCCCCATTATGCTGATACGCAGTATTTT. Protein: CASSPHYADTQYF.